Listed here is a single TCR beta chain. These data are taken from a study of blood T cell repertoires in COVID-19. Study background: The study drew acute and convalescent COVID-19 samples from the United States, Italy and Spain.

TCRdb's table, derived via immunoSEQ multiplex PCR, lists solely in-frame clones and lacks some. The sample has more than 250,000 clones, approximately 88% seen once. Study members were between roughly 18 and 90 years old and lived in about two dozen US regions. Donors were grouped by their self-reported clinical history. CDR1 and CDR2 from the germline V gene are MDHEN and SYDVKM. The CDR3 covers 15 residues. With 3 bases clipped from V and 4 bases from J, the junction kept 4 bases outside the gene matches. V is TRBV28 and J is TRBJ1-5, with 9 bases that match TRBD1. The TCR sequence derives from a middle-aged woman with acute COVID-19. Material for sequencing was PBMCs or T cells enriched from blood (not recorded which). CDR3 protein: CASSLRGQGNQPQHF. The DNA for the CDR3 is TGTGCCAGCAGTTTGCGGGGACAGGGTAATCAGCCCCAGCATTTT.